A selection of T cell receptor beta chains follows, all from one sample in a study of a mutant IDH1 vaccine in newly diagnosed glioma. These receptors lack a known antigen. Generated by immunoSEQ multiplex PCR, the TCRdb table keeps only in-frame clones and is missing some. The table includes tens of thousands of clones, around 80% detected once. This specimen was PBMCs, taken from a glioma patient whose treatment included an IDH1 peptide vaccine. These receptors were obtained from a man aged 50-60 years with glioma. Each CDR3 is given with its conserved first and last residue. D genes are given only for firm matches. The size entry is marked missing in some rows and otherwise reads once, few, many or a size class.

J gene | D gene | clone size | V gene | CDR3 protein | CDR3 DNA
TRBJ2-2 | TRBD1 | - | TRBV7-9 | CASSSGQGDEELFF | TGTGCCAGCAGTTCCGGACAGGGGGACGAGGAGCTGTTTTTT
TRBJ2-7 | - | - | TRBV11-3 | CASSLGSGREQYF | TGTGCCAGCAGCTTAGGGAGTGGGCGCGAGCAGTACTTC
TRBJ1-1 | - | few | TRBV5-1 | CASTRDSQDTEAFF | TGCGCCAGCACCCGGGACTCACAGGACACTGAAGCTTTCTTT
TRBJ2-3 | TRBD2 | - | TRBV13 | CASSLPGTSVSDTQYF | TGTGCCAGCAGCTTACCCGGGACTAGCGTCTCAGATACGCAGTATTTT
TRBJ1-4 | - | - | TRBV5-8 | CASSLQGSANEKLFF | TGTGCCAGCAGCTTACAGGGTTCGGCTAATGAAAAACTGTTTTTT
TRBJ2-7 | TRBD1 | - | TRBV6-5 | CASARTGKHEQYF | TGTGCCAGCGCCCGGACAGGGAAGCACGAGCAGTACTTC
TRBJ2-1 | TRBD2 | - | TRBV5-1 | CASSLATGGLSGDEQFF | TGCGCCAGCAGCTTGGCCACGGGAGGGCTCTCGGGGGATGAGCAGTTCTTC
TRBJ2-1 | TRBD2 | - | TRBV19 | CASSRRTSSYNEQFF | TGTGCCAGTAGTAGGCGGACTAGCTCCTACAATGAGCAGTTCTTC
TRBJ2-1 | - | - | TRBV11-2 | CASSKKGGRERYNEQFF | TGTGCCAGCAGCAAAAAAGGGGGGCGGGAGCGCTACAATGAGCAGTTCTTC
TRBJ2-2 | - | - | TRBV2 | CASREAGELFF | TGTGCCAGCAGGGAAGCCGGGGAGCTGTTTTTT